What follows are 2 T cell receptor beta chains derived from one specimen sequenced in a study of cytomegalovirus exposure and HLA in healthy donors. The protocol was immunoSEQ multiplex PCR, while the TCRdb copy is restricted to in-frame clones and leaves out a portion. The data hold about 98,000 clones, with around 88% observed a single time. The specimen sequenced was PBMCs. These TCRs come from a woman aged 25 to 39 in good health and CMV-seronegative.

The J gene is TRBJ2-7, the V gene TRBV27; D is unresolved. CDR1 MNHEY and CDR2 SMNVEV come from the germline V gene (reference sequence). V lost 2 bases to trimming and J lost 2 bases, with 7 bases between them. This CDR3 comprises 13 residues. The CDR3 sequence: CASSLTSAYEQYF. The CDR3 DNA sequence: TGTGCCAGCAGTTTAACAAGTGCCTACGAGCAGTACTTC.

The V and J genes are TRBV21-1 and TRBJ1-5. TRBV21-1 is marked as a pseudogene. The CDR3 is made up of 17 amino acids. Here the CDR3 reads CASGVFVDLRGNQPQHF. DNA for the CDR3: TGTGCCAGCGGGGTTTTCGTGGACTTACGGGGCAATCAGCCCCAGCATTTT.